This TCR beta chain was captured in a study of CD8+CD57+ T cells in acquired aplastic anemia. For CDR3 and TCR beta VDJ profiling, genomic DNA was the template used. MiXCR was run by TCRdb on the reads, yielding one entry per CDR3 protein. The top ten hold over 2% of the sample, which has 130,000 or so distinct CDR3 sequences, 30% to 45% seen once. The germline gives CDR1 SGHTA, CDR2 FQGNSA. V dropped 0 bases and J dropped 7 bases, with 10 bases sitting between them. The CDR3 loop spans 15 amino acids. By flow cytometry, patients selected for sequencing had shown an expansion of CD8+CD57+ cells. The patients, all of them, had severe acquired aplastic anemia.

The rearrangement links TRBV7-2 to TRBJ1-6; D unclear. This TCR derives from a human donor with aplastic anemia. Sample: sorted CD4+, CD8+, or CD8+CD57+ T cells (not recorded which) from PBMCs. The CDR3 nucleotides read TGTGCCAGCAGCTTAGCGATAGGCACCAATTCACCCCTCCACTTT. Amino acids: CASSLAIGTNSPLHF.